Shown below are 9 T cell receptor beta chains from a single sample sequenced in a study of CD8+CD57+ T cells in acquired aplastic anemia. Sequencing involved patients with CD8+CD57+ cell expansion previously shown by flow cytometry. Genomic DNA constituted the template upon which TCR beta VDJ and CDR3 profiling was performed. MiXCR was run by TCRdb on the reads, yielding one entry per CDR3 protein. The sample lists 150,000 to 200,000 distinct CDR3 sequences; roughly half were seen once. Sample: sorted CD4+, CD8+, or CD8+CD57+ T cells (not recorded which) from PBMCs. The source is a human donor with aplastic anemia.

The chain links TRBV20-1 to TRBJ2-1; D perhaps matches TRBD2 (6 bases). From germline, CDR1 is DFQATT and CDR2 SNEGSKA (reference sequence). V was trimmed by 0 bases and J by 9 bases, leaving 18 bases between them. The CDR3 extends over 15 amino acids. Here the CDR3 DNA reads TGCAGTGCTAGAGATCAAGGTAGCGGCAGTCTTGAGCAGTTCTTC. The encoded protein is CSARDQGSGSLEQFF.

The CDR3 DNA sequence: TGCAGCGCAGGACAGGGATCCACTGAAGCTTTCTTT. Translating gives CSAGQGSTEAFF. The chain has TRBV29-1 and TRBJ1-1; the match to TRBD1 covers 8 bases. CDR1 and CDR2 from the germline V gene are SQVTM and ANQGSEA. The length of the CDR3 is 12 residues. J lost 4 bases, V lost 7 bases, and 5 bases had no gene match.

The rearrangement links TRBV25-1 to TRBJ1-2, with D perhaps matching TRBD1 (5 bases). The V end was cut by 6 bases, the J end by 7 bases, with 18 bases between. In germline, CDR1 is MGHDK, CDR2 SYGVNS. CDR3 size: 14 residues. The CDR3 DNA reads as TGTGCCAGCAGGGGCTGGGGACTTGAAGGTGGCTACACCTTC. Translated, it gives CASRGWGLEGGYTF.

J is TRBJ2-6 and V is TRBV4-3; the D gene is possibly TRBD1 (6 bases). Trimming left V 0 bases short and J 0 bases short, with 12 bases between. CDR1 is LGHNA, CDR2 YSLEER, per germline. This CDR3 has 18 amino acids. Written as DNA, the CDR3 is TGCGCCAGCAGCCAAGATACCACAGGGAGCTCTGGGGCCAACGTCCTGACTTTC. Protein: CASSQDTTGSSGANVLTF.

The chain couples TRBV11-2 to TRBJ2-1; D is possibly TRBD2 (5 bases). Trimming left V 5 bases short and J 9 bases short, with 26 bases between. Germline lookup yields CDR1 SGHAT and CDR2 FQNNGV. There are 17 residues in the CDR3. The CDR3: CASSQTPARGLLGEQFF. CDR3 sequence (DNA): TGTGCCAGCAGCCAGACTCCAGCGAGAGGGCTTCTAGGTGAGCAGTTCTTC. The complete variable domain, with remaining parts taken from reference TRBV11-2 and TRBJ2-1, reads EAGVAQSPRYKIIEKRQSVAFWCNPISGHATLYWYQQILGQGPKLLIQFQNNGVVDDSQLPKDRFSAERLKGVDSTLKIQPAKLEDSAVYLCASSQTPARGLLGEQFFGPGTRLTVL.

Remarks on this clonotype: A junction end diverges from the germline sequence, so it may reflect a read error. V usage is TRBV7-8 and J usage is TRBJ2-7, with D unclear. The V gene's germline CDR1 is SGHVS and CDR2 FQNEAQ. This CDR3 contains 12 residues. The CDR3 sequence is CASSLAGYGQYF. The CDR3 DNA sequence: TGTGCCAGCAGTTTAGCCGGGTACGGGCAGTACTTC.

CDR3 DNA sequence: TGCAGCGTTCGGTTCCCCGCTCGGATGATGAACACTGAAGCTTTCTTT. Its translation: CSVRFPARMMNTEAFF. This chain joins TRBV29-1 and TRBJ1-1; D not certain. The CDR3 length is 16 residues. Deletions cut 5 bases from V and 0 bases from J, with 19 bases between. In germline, CDR1 is SQVTM, CDR2 ANQGSEA.

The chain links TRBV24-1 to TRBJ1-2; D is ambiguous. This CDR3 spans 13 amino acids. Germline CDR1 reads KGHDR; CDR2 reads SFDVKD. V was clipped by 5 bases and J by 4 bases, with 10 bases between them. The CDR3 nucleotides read TGTGCCACCAGTGCCGGACTCCGCTATGGCTACACCTTC. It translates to CATSAGLRYGYTF.

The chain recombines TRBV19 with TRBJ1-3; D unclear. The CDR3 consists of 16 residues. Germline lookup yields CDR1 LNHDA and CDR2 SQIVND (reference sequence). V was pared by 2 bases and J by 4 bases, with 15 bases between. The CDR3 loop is CASSIRDFGGGNTIYF. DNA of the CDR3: TGTGCCAGTAGTATAAGGGATTTCGGAGGAGGAAACACCATATATTTT.